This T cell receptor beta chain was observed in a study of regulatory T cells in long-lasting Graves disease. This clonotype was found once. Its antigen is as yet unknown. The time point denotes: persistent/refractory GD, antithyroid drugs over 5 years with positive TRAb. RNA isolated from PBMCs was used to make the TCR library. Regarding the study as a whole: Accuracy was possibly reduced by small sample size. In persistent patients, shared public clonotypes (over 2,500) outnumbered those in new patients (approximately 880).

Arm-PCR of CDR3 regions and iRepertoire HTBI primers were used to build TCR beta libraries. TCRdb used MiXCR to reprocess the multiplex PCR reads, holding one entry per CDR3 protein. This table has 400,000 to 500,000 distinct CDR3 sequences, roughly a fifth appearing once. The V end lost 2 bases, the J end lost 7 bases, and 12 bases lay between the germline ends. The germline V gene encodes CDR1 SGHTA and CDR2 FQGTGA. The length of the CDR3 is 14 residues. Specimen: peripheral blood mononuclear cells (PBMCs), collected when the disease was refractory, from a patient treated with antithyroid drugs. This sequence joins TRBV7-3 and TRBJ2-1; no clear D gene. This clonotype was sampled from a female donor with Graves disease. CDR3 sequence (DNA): TGTGCCAGCAGCTTAGGTTCGCCAAGGAATGAGCAGTTCTTC. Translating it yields CASSLGSPRNEQFF.